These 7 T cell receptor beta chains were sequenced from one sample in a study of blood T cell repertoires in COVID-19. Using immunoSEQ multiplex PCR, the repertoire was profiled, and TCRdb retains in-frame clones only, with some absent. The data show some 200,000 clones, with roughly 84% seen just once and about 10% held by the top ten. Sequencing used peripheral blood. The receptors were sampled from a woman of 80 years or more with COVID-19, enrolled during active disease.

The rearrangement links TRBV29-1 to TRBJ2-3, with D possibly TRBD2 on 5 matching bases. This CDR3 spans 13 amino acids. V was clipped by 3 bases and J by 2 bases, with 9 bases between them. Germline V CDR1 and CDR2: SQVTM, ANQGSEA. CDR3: CSVDVGNTDTQYF. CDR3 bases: TGCAGCGTTGATGTCGGGAACACAGATACGCAGTATTTT.

CDR3 DNA sequence: TGTGCCAGCAGCCAAACCCAGGGAGGGGCTGAAGCTTTCTTT. Translation gives CASSQTQGGAEAFF. The rearrangement uses TRBV3-1 (or the pseudogene TRBV3-2) and TRBJ1-1; weak D call: TRBD1 (5 bases). The V gene's germline CDR1 is LGHDT and CDR2 YNNKEL (reference sequence). The CDR3 consists of 14 residues. V shed 2 bases and J shed 6 bases, with 13 bases lying between them.

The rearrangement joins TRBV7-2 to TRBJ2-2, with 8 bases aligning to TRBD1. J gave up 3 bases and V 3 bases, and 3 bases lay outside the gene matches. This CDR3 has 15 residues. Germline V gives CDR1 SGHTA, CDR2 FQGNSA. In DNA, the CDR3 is TGTGCCAGCAGCTTTAAGACAGGGGACACCGGGGAGCTGTTTTTT. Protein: CASSFKTGDTGELFF.

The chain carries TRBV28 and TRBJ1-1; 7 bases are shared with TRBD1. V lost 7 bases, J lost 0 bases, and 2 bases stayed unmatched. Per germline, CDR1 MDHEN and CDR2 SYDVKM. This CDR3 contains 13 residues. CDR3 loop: CASMGTVNTEAFF. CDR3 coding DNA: TGTGCCAGCATGGGGACAGTGAACACTGAAGCTTTCTTT. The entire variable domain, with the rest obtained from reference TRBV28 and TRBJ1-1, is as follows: DVKVTQSSRYLVKRTGEKVFLECVQDMDHENMFWYRQDPGLGLRLIYFSYDVKMKEKGDIPEGYSVSREKKERFSLILESASTNQTSMYLCASMGTVNTEAFFGQGTRLTVV.

CDR3 coding DNA: TGTGCCAGCAGCGCGGGACAGGGGGCAGCTGGAAACACCATATATTTT. Translating gives CASSAGQGAAGNTIYF. The chain combines TRBV9 with TRBJ1-3, with 12 bases lining up with TRBD1. Per germline, CDR1 SGDLS and CDR2 YYNGEE. The CDR3 has 16 amino acids. The V segment lost 3 bases and the J segment 2 bases; nucleotides outside the gene matches: 3.

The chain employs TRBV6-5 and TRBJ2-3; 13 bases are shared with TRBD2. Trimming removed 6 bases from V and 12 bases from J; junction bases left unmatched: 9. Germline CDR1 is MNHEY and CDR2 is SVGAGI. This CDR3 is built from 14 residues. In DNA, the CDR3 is TGTGCCAGCAGCTCCGGACTAGCGGGGGCCCCCCAGTATTTT. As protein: CASSSGLAGAPQYF.

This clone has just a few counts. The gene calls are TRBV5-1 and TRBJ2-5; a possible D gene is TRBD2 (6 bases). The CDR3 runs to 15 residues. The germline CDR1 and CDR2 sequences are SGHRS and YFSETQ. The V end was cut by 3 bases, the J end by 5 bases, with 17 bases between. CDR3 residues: CASSSTRGGRETQYF. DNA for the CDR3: TGCGCCAGCAGCTCGACCCGTGGGGGGAGGGAGACCCAGTACTTC.